This TCR beta chain stems from a study of T cells in Graves' hyperthyroidism and ophthalmopathy. Study observations and caveats: The majority of expanded thyroid clonotypes above 0.001 also appeared in blood.

PBMCs came from about 10 ml fresh peripheral blood. Amplification yielded TCR beta CDR3 regions, with RNA transcripts as the source. The HTBI primer set served for first-round RT-PCR of the TCR CDR3. TCRdb fed the multiplex PCR reads into MiXCR, producing one record per CDR3 protein. This table holds approximately 690,000 distinct CDR3 sequences, roughly 15% found once. The V segment lost 0 bases and the J segment 7 bases; nucleotides outside the gene matches: 6. CDR3 length: 15 residues. Germline V gene lookup returns CDR1 MNHNY and CDR2 SVGAGI (reference sequence). This clonotype appeared many times. No antigen is known for it.

Source material: blood. The sequence was collected from a woman aged 45 to 65 with Graves' ophthalmopathy. This rearrangement joins TRBV6-6 to TRBJ1-5, with TRBD1 matching over 7 bases. The CDR3 is CASSYSGLTGQPQHF. The CDR3, as DNA: TGTGCCAGCAGTTACTCTGGCCTGACAGGGCAGCCCCAGCATTTT.